Detailed here is one T cell receptor (beta chain). Its antigen is not identified. TCR beta libraries were made by quantitative 5'-RACE with molecular barcodes. MiXCR, run by TCRdb on the 5' RACE reads, gives a single entry per CDR3 protein. Of 250,000 to 300,000 distinct CDR3 sequences detected, roughly 20% appear once; the ten largest clones hold roughly 7.3%. The ends lost 5 bases at V and 6 bases at J; junction bases unmatched: 7. The germline gives CDR1 DFQATT, CDR2 SNEGSKA (reference sequence). The CDR3 contains 15 residues. The source of the sample is a study of CD8 T cells in ankylosing spondylitis. Whole-study findings and limits: There was reportedly significant enrichment of clones that were disease-linked in matched ankylosing spondylitis synovial fluid. Blood of patients with ankylosing spondylitis appeared to be characterized by a TCR beta motif of 8 or 9 highly homologous variants.

The sequence was collected from a male donor with ankylosing spondylitis or in good health (not recorded which). The sample was blood, either unsorted or a sorted T cell fraction (not recorded which). The chain joins TRBV20-1 to TRBJ2-1, with 13 bases identical to TRBD2. Here the CDR3 DNA reads TGCAGTGCTGGGATTACTAGCGGGGGGGCCAATGAGCAGTTCTTC. The encoded protein is CSAGITSGGANEQFF.